The 23 T cell receptor beta chains in this list originate from one sample, sequenced in a study of human T cells and chemical hapten exposure. Time point defined: pre-sensitization, week 0. Treatment given: therapeutic diphenylcyclopropenone sensitization with weekly scalp DPC. A single record per CDR3 protein comes from TCRdb applying MiXCR to the RACE reads. The sample lists approximately 370,000 distinct CDR3 sequences, around 5.5% occurring once. The sample consisted of whole blood, taken in connection with sensitization to the hapten diphenylcyclopropenone (DPC). The receptor set was obtained from a young woman with alopecia areata. Some clones in this sample may be carry-over from other donors' samples.

This clonotype was seen a handful of times. The chain carries TRBV12-3 or TRBV12-4 and TRBJ2-3; a possible D gene is TRBD2 (6 bases). The CDR3 loop spans 16 amino acids. The V and J ends lost 8 bases and 2 bases respectively, with 20 bases between them. As DNA, the CDR3 is TGTGCCAGCCTCGTCCGGGGGAACCAAGACACAGATACGCAGTATTTT. It codes for CASLVRGNQDTDTQYF.

This clonotype has a handful of counts. The V call is TRBV5-1, the J call TRBJ1-2; TRBD1 matches at 7 bases. The CDR3 is 14 amino acids. The V and J ends lost 3 bases and 1 base, in that order; junction bases with no gene match: 3. Germline V gives CDR1 SGHRS, CDR2 YFSETQ. The CDR3: CASSWGQSNYGYTF. The CDR3 DNA reads as TGCGCCAGCAGCTGGGGACAGAGTAACTATGGCTACACCTTC.

This clonotype was seen repeatedly, ten times or more. V and J are TRBV2 and TRBJ1-1; 8 positions match TRBD1. This CDR3 region has 14 residues. After removal of 6 bases from V and 7 bases from J, the junction contained 10 bases not matched to a gene. The germline V gene has CDR1 SNHLY and CDR2 FYNNEI. CDR3 amino acids: CASSRRTGQVEAFF. Written as DNA, the CDR3 is TGTGCCAGCAGCCGTCGGACAGGGCAAGTTGAAGCTTTCTTT.

This clonotype appeared a few times. The genes are TRBV7-9 and TRBJ2-3, with 7 bases identical to TRBD2. The CDR3 is 14 amino acids. The germline CDR1 and CDR2 sequences are SEHNR and FQNEAQ (reference sequence). Trimming took 4 bases from V and 2 from J; bases not matched to a gene: 3. CDR3 nucleotide sequence: TGTGCCAGCAGCTCGACTAGCATCACAGATACGCAGTATTTT. It specifies CASSSTSITDTQYF.

J is TRBJ2-5 and V is TRBV29-1, with 9 bases fitting TRBD2. With 6 bases clipped from V and 4 bases from J, the junction kept 3 bases outside the gene matches. CDR3 length: 12 residues. The germline CDR1 and CDR2 sequences are SQVTM and ANQGSEA. The CDR3 protein is CSVILAGETQYF. CDR3 DNA: TGCAGCGTAATACTAGCGGGAGAGACCCAGTACTTC.

In its sample, this clonotype was seen many times. The chain links TRBV7-2 to TRBJ1-5; the D is unclear. The CDR3 has 13 amino acids. The germline V gene encodes CDR1 SGHTA and CDR2 FQGNSA. V lost 3 bases and J 4 bases, leaving 7 bases between the germline ends. The CDR3 nucleotides read TGTGCCAGCAGCTTCAGTGAAAATCAGCCCCAGCATTTT. Its translation: CASSFSENQPQHF.

Only a few counts were recorded for this clonotype. The chain uses TRBV25-1 and TRBJ1-1; D is perhaps TRBD1 (5 bases). Germline CDR1 reads MGHDK; CDR2 reads SYGVNS. Deletions cut 3 bases from V and 5 bases from J, with 10 bases between. There are 13 residues in the CDR3. The CDR3 DNA reads TGTGCCAGCAGTGAGGCAGGGTGGACTGAAGCTTTCTTT. It translates to CASSEAGWTEAFF.

This clonotype showed up many times. V is TRBV14 and J is TRBJ1-1; D remains unclear. The CDR3 covers 15 residues. V was pared by 2 bases and J by 3 bases, with 13 bases between. Germline V lookup: CDR1 SGHDN, CDR2 FVKESK. The CDR3 region is CASSQQTPGDTEAFF. The CDR3 nucleotides read TGTGCCAGCAGCCAACAGACCCCTGGGGACACTGAAGCTTTCTTT.

This clonotype turned up a few times. The rearrangement links TRBV6-6 to TRBJ1-6; D unresolved. The CDR3 is 16 amino acids. V was trimmed by 8 bases and J by 6 bases, leaving 20 bases between them. Per the germline V gene, CDR1 is MNHNY and CDR2 is SVGAGI (reference sequence). CDR3 coding DNA: TGTGCCAGCGCCCCCGGGTCCCTAAAGCTTAATTCACCCCTCCACTTT. As protein: CASAPGSLKLNSPLHF.

This chain links TRBV2 with TRBJ2-2, with 9 bases identical to TRBD2. This CDR3 has 15 residues. Trimming cost V 6 bases and J 6 bases; bases outside gene matches: 8. Germline V gene lookup returns CDR1 SNHLY and CDR2 FYNNEI. CDR3 sequence reads: CASRGTGTSSGELFF. The CDR3 DNA reads TGTGCCAGCAGGGGTACCGGGACTAGCTCCGGGGAGCTGTTTTTT.

This chain uses TRBV20-1 with TRBJ1-1, with 8 bases matching TRBD1. The CDR3 totals 13 residues. The germline gives CDR1 DFQATT, CDR2 SNEGSKA (reference sequence). The V gene end was trimmed by 2 bases and the J gene end by 5 bases; junction bases not matched to a gene: 4. The CDR3 loop is CSARKTGGTEAFF. Here the CDR3 DNA reads TGCAGTGCTAGAAAAACAGGGGGTACTGAAGCTTTCTTT.

This rearrangement joins TRBV12-3 or TRBV12-4 to TRBJ2-2; D is ambiguous. The CDR3 covers 15 residues. V was cut by 3 bases and J by 6 bases, with 14 bases left in between. This CDR3 is CASSLGPITAGELFF. The CDR3 nucleotides read TGTGCCAGCAGTTTGGGCCCGATAACGGCCGGGGAGCTGTTTTTT.

This clonotype has at least ten counts. This chain uses TRBV6-6 with TRBJ2-3; D ambiguous. Trimming removed 0 bases at V and 2 bases at J, with 12 bases between. The CDR3 length is 16 residues. The germline V gene has CDR1 MNHNY and CDR2 SVGAGI (reference sequence). CDR3 bases: TGTGCCAGCAGTTACTCGACGGCGCGGTTCACAGATACGCAGTATTTT. Translated: CASSYSTARFTDTQYF.

This clonotype was detected ten times or more. The chain carries TRBV6-5 and TRBJ1-1; D gene uncertain. Germline V lookup: CDR1 MNHEY, CDR2 SVGAGI. This CDR3 region has 15 residues. V was shortened by 5 bases and J by 2 bases, with 15 bases between the two germline ends. This CDR3 reads CASSRTLDINTEAFF. In nucleotides, the CDR3 is TGTGCCAGCAGTCGCACCCTCGACATCAACACTGAAGCTTTCTTT.

This clonotype has a handful of counts. V gene TRBV20-1 combines with J gene TRBJ2-7, with 8 bases that match TRBD1. The CDR3 spans 14 residues. The germline gives CDR1 DFQATT, CDR2 SNEGSKA (reference sequence). J lost 3 bases, V lost 6 bases, and 10 bases had no gene match. This CDR3 reads CSAPTGGNYYEQYF. Written as DNA, the CDR3 is TGCAGTGCCCCCACAGGGGGAAACTACTACGAGCAGTACTTC.

This sequence joins TRBV5-3 and TRBJ1-2; tentative D call: TRBD1 (5 bases). TRBV5-3 has ORF status, its function being uncertain. The CDR3 has 15 amino acids. The V gene lost 6 bases and the J gene lost 3 bases, with 18 bases spanning the gap. The CDR3: CARTFSRDGYYGYTF. The CDR3 DNA is TGTGCCAGAACCTTCTCCCGGGACGGCTACTATGGCTACACCTTC.

This clonotype has a count of ten or more. CDR3 coding DNA: TGTGCCAGCAGCTCCAGCGGGGTCTACCAGTTCTTC. Translated: CASSSSGVYQFF. V usage is TRBV13 and J usage is TRBJ2-1; 7 bases align to TRBD2. Germline CDR1 and CDR2: PRHDT and FYEKMQ (reference sequence). The CDR3 has 12 amino acids. V shed 4 bases, J shed 13 bases, and the junction held 7 bases outside the gene matches.

This chain joins TRBV4-3 and TRBJ2-1; D is unclear. Trimming cost V 0 bases and J 2 bases, with 14 bases left between them. This CDR3 is built from 17 residues. Germline CDR1 and CDR2: LGHNA and YSLEER. This CDR3 is CASSQEWVILAYNEQFF. The CDR3 DNA is TGCGCCAGCAGCCAAGAGTGGGTGATACTCGCCTACAATGAGCAGTTCTTC.

The chain is built from TRBV5-4 and TRBJ2-3, with D unresolved. Trimming took off 2 bases at V and 0 bases at J, with 13 bases between the two ends. Germline CDR1 reads SGHNT; CDR2 reads YYREEE (reference sequence). This CDR3 comprises 16 residues. The DNA for the CDR3 is TGTGCCAGCAGCTTATCCAGCGTGGCTAGCACAGATACGCAGTATTTT. Residues: CASSLSSVASTDTQYF.

This clonotype occurred many times. CDR3 DNA sequence: TGCGCCAGCAGCCAAGAAATCGAGAATTCACCCCTCCACTTT. Amino acids: CASSQEIENSPLHF. V is TRBV4-3 and J is TRBJ1-6, with D uncertain. Germline V gene sequence: CDR1 LGHNA, CDR2 YSLEER. The CDR3 loop spans 14 amino acids. V dropped 0 bases and J dropped 7 bases, with 7 bases sitting between them.

The table lists this clonotype with a few counts. The V gene is TRBV10-3, the J gene TRBJ1-1; 9 nucleotides line up with TRBD1. Germline trimming cut 4 bases from V and 5 bases from J; bases unmatched to any gene: 8. The CDR3 runs to 15 residues. In germline, CDR1 is ENHRY, CDR2 SYGVKD. CDR3 loop: CAISGSGTGNTEAFF. The CDR3, as DNA: TGTGCCATCAGTGGATCCGGGACAGGGAATACTGAAGCTTTCTTT.

This clonotype was counted a few times. This chain uses TRBV20-1 with TRBJ2-7; 7 bases match TRBD2. The CDR3 sequence is 13 residues long. The V and J ends lost 5 bases and 3 bases, in that order; junction bases with no gene match: 7. The germline V gene encodes CDR1 DFQATT and CDR2 SNEGSKA (reference sequence). Here the CDR3 DNA reads TGCAGTGCTCCCGAGGAGCGGGGCTACGAGCAGTACTTC. This sequence encodes CSAPEERGYEQYF.

In this sample, this clonotype turned up a few times. The chain couples TRBV5-4 to TRBJ1-1; D gene uncertain. V was clipped by 4 bases and J by 11 bases, with 18 bases between them. Germline assignment: CDR1 SGHNT and CDR2 YYREEE (reference sequence). The CDR3 length is 13 residues. In nucleotides, the CDR3 is TGTGCCAGCAGCCCCCTTGGTGATCGGGATGCTTTCTTT. This encodes CASSPLGDRDAFF.